The clone carrying this T cell receptor (beta chain) was seen a few times. Its target is not known. A second PCR of roughly 7 to 11 cycles used a sample-barcoded 5' primer and a J-beta primer mix. One entry per CDR3 protein results from TCRdb running MiXCR on the 5' RACE reads. The table shows about 640,000 distinct CDR3 sequences, with about 54% occurring only once. These data belong to a study of blood T cells in healthy people across ages. The study's findings and limits: Underestimates were what the diversity estimates from one million T cells were considered to be. Naive CD4+ cell counts and diversity both ran higher in long-lived than in aged donors.

The receptor was isolated from a man between 60 and 75 years old in good health. Specimen: blood.

For the CDR3, the DNA is TGTGCCAGCAGCTTGGGGGGATCTGCGAACGAGCAGTACTTC. This translates into CASSLGGSANEQYF. The chain uses TRBV7-2 and TRBJ2-7; tentative D call: TRBD2 (6 bases). CDR3 size: 14 residues. The germline CDR1 and CDR2 sequences are SGHTA and FQGNSA. V was shortened by 3 bases and J by 5 bases, with 14 bases between the two germline ends.